Listed here is a single T cell receptor beta chain. Its specificity is not known. This specimen comes from a study of shared clonotypes between healthy human individuals. Every subset's genomic DNA went evenly onto several immunoSEQ plates. Per sorted-subset replicate PCR, input was approximately 0.2 ug DNA, representing around 28,000 T cell genomes. Source study methods: Junction-only immunoSEQ sequences carried no quality scores, so filtering differed. This table comes from immunoSEQ multiplex PCR, and its TCRdb copy is limited to in-frame clones, with some not included. V and J calls and clone size come straight from that table; D and trimming were deduced from the DNA. The sample has about 980,000 clones, 76% seen once. The CDR3 loop spans 15 amino acids. Whole-study findings and limits: Several donors shared approximately 5% of their naive CD4 clonotypes.

This receptor was taken from a man younger than 30 in good health. Sequenced material: memory CD4+ T cells sorted from blood. Subset reported: CD45RA-negative fraction. The chain links TRBV12-1 to TRBJ2-7; no check of the table's D call, TRBD1, against the DNA was made. TRBV12-1 is annotated as a pseudogene. The CDR3 region has the DNA TGTGCCAGCAGCTTTTTGGGGACAGCCTCCTACGAGCAGTACTTC. Translation gives CASSFLGTASYEQYF.